A single sample gave rise to the 8 T cell receptor beta chains below, sequenced in a study of T cell repertoires in cytomegalovirus infection (dated by TCRdb to the late 2010s). Sequenced on an Illumina HiSeq 1500. The public reads were reanalyzed by TCRdb: fastp trimming at Q25, MiXCR alignment, in-frame beta chains only. Entries that share a CDR3 protein sequence are merged under the most common genes and DNA. The sample table records about 530,000 distinct CDR3 sequences; 26% of these occur just once. 13% of the sample goes to the ten largest clones. Sequenced sample: PBMCs. The source of these receptors is a human donor in good health (CMV status not recorded). Some clones in this sample may be carry-over from other donors' samples.

In this sample, this clonotype turned up many times. V is TRBV7-2 and J is TRBJ2-7, with 9 bases lining up with TRBD1. Germline CDR1 is SGHTA and CDR2 is FQGNSA. Trimming removed 1 base from V and 3 bases from J; junction bases left unmatched: 10. CDR3 size: 17 residues. In DNA form, the CDR3 reads TGTGCCAGCAGCTTAGATAGGTTAGGACAGGGGCTCTACGAGCAGTACTTC. Translation gives CASSLDRLGQGLYEQYF.

This clonotype was observed at least ten times. V gene TRBV11-3 combines with J gene TRBJ2-5, with 9 bases aligning to TRBD2. J was trimmed by 2 bases and V by 3 bases; bases with no gene match: 10. The CDR3 loop spans 17 amino acids. Germline lookup yields CDR1 SGHNT and CDR2 YENEEA. The CDR3 DNA follows: TGTGCCAGCAGCTTGATGCCCCAGACTAGCGGACAAGAGACCCAGTACTTC. Protein product: CASSLMPQTSGQETQYF.

The V and J genes are TRBV4-1 and TRBJ2-5; D uncertain. Germline V CDR1 and CDR2: MGHRA, YSYEKL. V dropped 2 bases and J dropped 3 bases, with 13 bases sitting between them. The CDR3 totals 15 residues. The CDR3 DNA reads as TGCGCCAGCAGCCAATTCCAGTTTACTAAAGAGACCCAGTACTTC. This encodes CASSQFQFTKETQYF.

This clonotype was recorded a few times. This chain connects TRBV18 to TRBJ2-6; D is possibly TRBD1 or TRBD2 (5 bases each). CDR1 KGHSH and CDR2 LQKENI come from the germline V gene. The V end was cut by 3 bases, the J end by 0 bases, with 18 bases between. The CDR3 runs to 19 residues. CDR3 sequence (DNA): TGTGCCAGCTCACCGACGTTGAGTCCGAGGGGCTCTGGGGCCAACGTCCTGACTTTC. It is translated as CASSPTLSPRGSGANVLTF.

The V gene is TRBV12-3 or TRBV12-4, the J gene TRBJ2-1, with D perhaps TRBD1 or TRBD2 (5 bases each). This CDR3 comprises 14 residues. Trimming took 5 bases from V and 6 from J, leaving 14 bases between them. The DNA of the CDR3 is TGTGCCAGCAGTCGGACGGGACCCCCCAATGAGCAGTTCTTC. As protein: CASSRTGPPNEQFF.

This rearrangement joins TRBV12-3 or TRBV12-4 to TRBJ2-1, with TRBD2 identical over 12 bases. This CDR3 contains 15 residues. The V segment lost 7 bases and the J segment 7 bases; nucleotides outside the gene matches: 8. CDR3 bases: TGTGCCAGCATCCCTAGCGGGAGGGCGGGGAATGAGCAGTTCTTC. It yields the protein CASIPSGRAGNEQFF.

J is TRBJ2-7 and V is TRBV12-3 or TRBV12-4; the D is unclear. The CDR3 consists of 14 residues. The V end lost 5 bases, the J end lost 1 base, and 12 bases lay between the germline ends. CDR3 sequence: CASSPGGVSYEQYF. The CDR3 nucleotides read TGTGCCAGCAGTCCAGGCGGTGTATCCTACGAGCAGTACTTC.

This clonotype was counted at least ten times. The rearrangement joins TRBV24-1 to TRBJ2-1, with 10 bases identical to TRBD2. Germline V lookup: CDR1 KGHDR, CDR2 SFDVKD. V lost 4 bases and J lost 0; bases outside the gene matches: 17. The CDR3 spans 21 residues. CDR3 bases: TGTGCCACCAGTGACCGAAAAGCGGGAGGGCCTTCAAGAAGCTCCTACAATGAGCAGTTCTTC. Translated, it gives CATSDRKAGGPSRSSYNEQFF.